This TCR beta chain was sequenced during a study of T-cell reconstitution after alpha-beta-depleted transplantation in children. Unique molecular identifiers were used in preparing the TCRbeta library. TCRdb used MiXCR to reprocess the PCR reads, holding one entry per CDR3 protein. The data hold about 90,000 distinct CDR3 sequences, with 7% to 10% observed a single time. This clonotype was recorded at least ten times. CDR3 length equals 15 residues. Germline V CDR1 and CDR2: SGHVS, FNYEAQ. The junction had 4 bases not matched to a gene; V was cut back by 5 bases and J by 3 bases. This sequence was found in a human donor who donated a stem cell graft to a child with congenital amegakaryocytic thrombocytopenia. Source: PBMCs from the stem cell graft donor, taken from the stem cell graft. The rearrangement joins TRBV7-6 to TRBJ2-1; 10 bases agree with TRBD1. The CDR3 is CASSDGQGVYNEQFF. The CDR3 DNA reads TGTGCCAGCAGCGACGGACAGGGGGTCTACAATGAGCAGTTCTTC.